The source of this TCR beta chain is a study of T cell responses to AZD1222 COVID-19 vaccine. Measured with immunoSEQ multiplex PCR; TCRdb has only the in-frame clones, and not every one. This table holds about 160,000 clones, approximately 90% found once. In germline, CDR1 is SGHNT, CDR2 YYREEE (reference sequence). The CDR3 is 14 amino acids. With V trimmed by 4 bases and J by 4 bases, 7 bases remained unmatched. The TCR originated in an adult who received the AZD1222 COVID-19 vaccine. This chain connects TRBV5-4 to TRBJ2-7, with 8 bases identical to TRBD1. Sequences were derived from peripheral blood, sampled 28 days after the second AZD1222 dose. For the CDR3, the DNA is TGTGCCAGCAGCCCCACAGGGGGGAAGTACGAGCAGTACTTC. It encodes CASSPTGGKYEQYF.